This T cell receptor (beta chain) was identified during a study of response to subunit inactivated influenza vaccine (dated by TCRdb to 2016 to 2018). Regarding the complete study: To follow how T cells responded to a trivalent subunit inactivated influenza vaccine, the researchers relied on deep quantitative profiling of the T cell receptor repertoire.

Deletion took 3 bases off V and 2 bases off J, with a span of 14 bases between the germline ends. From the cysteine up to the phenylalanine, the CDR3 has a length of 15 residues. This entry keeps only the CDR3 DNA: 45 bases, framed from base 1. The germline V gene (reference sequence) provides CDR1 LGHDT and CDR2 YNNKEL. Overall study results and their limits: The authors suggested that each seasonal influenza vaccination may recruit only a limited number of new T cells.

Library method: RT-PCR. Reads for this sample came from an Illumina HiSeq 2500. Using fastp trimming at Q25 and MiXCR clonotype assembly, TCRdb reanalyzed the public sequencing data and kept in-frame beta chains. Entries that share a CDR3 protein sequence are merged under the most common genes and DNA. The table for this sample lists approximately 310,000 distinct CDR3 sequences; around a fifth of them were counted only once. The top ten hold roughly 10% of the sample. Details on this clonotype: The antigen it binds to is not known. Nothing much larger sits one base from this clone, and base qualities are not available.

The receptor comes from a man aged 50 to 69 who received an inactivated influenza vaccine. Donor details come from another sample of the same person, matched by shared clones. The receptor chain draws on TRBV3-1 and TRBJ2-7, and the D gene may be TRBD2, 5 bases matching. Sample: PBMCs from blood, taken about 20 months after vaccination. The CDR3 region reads CASSQEAPFTYEQYF. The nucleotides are TGTGCCAGCAGCCAGGAGGCGCCTTTTACCTACGAGCAGTACTTC.